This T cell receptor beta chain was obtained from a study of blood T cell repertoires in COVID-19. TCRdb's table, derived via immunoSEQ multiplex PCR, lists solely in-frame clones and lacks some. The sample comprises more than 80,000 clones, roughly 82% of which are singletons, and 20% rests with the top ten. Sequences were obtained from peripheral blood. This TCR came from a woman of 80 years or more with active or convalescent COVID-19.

CDR3 sequence: CASSPPNLGGTDTQYF. CDR3 nucleotide sequence: TGTGCCAGCTCACCACCGAATCTAGGGGGCACAGATACGCAGTATTTT. This sequence joins TRBV18 and TRBJ2-3; weak D call: TRBD1 (5 bases). The germline gives CDR1 KGHSH, CDR2 LQKENI. This CDR3 contains 16 residues. V was shortened by 0 bases and J by 1 base, with 11 bases between the two germline ends.